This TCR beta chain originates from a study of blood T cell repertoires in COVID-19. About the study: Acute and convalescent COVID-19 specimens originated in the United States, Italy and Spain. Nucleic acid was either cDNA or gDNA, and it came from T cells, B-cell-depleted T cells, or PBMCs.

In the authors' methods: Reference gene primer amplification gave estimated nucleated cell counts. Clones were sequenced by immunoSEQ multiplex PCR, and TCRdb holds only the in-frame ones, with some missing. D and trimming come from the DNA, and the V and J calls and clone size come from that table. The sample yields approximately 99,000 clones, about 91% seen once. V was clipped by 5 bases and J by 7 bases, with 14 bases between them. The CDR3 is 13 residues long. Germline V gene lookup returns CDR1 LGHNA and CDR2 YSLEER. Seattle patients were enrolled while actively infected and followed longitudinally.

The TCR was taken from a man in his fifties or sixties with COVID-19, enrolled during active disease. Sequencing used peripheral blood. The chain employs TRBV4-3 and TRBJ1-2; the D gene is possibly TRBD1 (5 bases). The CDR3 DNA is TGCGCCAGCAGCGGGAGCGGGGCCAGTGGCTACACCTTC. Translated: CASSGSGASGYTF.